This entry is about one T cell receptor (beta chain). These data are taken from a study of blood T cell repertoires in COVID-19. Looking at the study overall: Acute-phase and convalescent COVID-19 samples originated in the United States, Italy and Spain.

Germline assignment: CDR1 LNHNV and CDR2 YYDKDF (reference sequence). The V gene lost 1 base and the J gene lost 4 bases, with 13 bases spanning the gap. The CDR3 is 15 amino acids. Only in-frame clones appear in the TCRdb table, and some are missing; sequencing was by immunoSEQ multiplex PCR. The sample lists around 150,000 clones; roughly 85% were seen once. Sample: peripheral blood. This sequence was found in an older woman with COVID-19, enrolled during active disease. This chain joins TRBV15 and TRBJ1-2; D remains ambiguous. The CDR3 nucleotides read TGTGCCACCAGCAGAGGAGCGACCGAGCTCTATGGCTACACCTTC. Translating it yields CATSRGATELYGYTF. Combining the CDR3 with reference TRBV15 and TRBJ1-2 gives the whole variable domain DAMVIQNPRYQVTQFGKPVTLSCSQTLNHNVMYWYQQKSSQAPKLLFHYYDKDFNNEADTPDNFQSRRPNTSFCFLDIRSPGLGDTAMYLCATSRGATELYGYTFGSGTRLTVV.